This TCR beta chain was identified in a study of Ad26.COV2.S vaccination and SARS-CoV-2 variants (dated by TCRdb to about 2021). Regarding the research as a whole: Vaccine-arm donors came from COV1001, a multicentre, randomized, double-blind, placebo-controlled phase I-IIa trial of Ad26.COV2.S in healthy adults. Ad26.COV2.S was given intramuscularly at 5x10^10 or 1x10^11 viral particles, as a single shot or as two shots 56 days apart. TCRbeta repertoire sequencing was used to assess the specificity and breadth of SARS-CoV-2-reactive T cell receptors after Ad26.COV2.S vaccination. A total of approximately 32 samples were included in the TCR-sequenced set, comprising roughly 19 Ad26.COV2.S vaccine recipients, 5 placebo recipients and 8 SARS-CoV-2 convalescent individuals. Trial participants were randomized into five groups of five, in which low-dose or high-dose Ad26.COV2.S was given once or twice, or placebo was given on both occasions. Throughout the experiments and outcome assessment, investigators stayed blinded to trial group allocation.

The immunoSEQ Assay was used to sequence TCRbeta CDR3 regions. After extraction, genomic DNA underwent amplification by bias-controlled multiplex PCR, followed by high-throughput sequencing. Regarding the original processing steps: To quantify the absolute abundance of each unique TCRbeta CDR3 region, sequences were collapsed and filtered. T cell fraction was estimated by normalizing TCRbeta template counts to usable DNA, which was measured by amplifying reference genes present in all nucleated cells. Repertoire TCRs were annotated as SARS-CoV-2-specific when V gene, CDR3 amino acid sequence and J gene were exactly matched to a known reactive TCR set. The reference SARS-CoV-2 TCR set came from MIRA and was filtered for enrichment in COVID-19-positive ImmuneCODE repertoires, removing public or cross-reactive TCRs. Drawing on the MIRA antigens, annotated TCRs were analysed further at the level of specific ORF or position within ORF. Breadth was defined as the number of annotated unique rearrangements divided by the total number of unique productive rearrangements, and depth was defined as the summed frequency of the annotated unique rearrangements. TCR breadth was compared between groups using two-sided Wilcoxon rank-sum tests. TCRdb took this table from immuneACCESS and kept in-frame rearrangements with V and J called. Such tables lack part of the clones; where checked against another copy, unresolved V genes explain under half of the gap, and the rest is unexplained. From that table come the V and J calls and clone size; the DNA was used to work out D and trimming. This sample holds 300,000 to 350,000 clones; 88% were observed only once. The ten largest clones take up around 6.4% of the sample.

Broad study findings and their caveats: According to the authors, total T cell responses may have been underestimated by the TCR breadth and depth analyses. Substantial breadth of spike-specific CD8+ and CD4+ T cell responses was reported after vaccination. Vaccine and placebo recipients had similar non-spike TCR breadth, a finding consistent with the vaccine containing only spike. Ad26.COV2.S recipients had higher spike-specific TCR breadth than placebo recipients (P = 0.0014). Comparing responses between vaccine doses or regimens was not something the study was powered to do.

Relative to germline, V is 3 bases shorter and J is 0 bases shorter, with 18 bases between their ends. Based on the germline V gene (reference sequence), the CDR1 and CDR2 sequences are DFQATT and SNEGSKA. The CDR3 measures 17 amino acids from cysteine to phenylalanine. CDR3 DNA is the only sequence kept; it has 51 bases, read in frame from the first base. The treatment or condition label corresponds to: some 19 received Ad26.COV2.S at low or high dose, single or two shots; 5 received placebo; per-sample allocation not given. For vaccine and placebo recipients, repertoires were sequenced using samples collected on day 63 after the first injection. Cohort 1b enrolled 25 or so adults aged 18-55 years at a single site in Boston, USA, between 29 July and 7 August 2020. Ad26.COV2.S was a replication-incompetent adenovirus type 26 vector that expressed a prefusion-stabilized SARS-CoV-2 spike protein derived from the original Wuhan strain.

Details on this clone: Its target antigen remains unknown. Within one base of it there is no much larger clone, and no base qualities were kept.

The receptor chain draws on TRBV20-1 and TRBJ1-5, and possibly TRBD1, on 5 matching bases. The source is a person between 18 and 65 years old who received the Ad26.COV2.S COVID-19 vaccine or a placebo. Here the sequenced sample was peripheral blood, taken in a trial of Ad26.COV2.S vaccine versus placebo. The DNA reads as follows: TGCAGTGCTAGTAACGGTCGACAGATAGATAGCAATCAGCCCCAGCATTTT. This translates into CSASNGRQIDSNQPQHF.